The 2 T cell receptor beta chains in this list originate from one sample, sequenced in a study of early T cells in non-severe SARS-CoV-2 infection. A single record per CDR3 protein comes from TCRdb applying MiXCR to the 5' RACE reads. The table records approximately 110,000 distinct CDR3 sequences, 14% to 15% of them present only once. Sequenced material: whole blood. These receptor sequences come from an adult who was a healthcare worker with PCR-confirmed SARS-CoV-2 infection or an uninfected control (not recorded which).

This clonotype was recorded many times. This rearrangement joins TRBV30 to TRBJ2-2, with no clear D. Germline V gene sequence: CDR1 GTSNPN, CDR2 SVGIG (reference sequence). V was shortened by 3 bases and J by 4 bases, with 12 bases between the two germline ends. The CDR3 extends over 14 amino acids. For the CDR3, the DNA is TGTGCCTGGAGATGGGGTAGGAGCACCGGGGAGCTGTTTTTT. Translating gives CAWRWGRSTGELFF.

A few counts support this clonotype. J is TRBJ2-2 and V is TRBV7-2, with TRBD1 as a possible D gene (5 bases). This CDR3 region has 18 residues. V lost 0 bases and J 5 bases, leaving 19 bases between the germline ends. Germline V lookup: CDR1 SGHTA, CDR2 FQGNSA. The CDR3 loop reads CASSLAPLTGQGTGELFF. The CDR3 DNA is TGTGCCAGCAGCTTAGCGCCGTTAACTGGTCAGGGAACCGGGGAGCTGTTTTTT.